Below, 14 T cell receptor beta chains from the same sample are listed, as sequenced in a study of blood T cell repertoires in COVID-19 (TCRdb year 2020). Receptor libraries were prepared by the immunoSEQ multiplex PCR assay. As stored in TCRdb, this immuneACCESS dataset retains in-frame rearrangements with V and J assigned. A fraction of the clones does not appear; measured against another copy, unresolved V genes explain less than half of the discrepancy, and the remainder lacks a known reason. This sample has under 350,000 clones in its table, and about 85% of those were observed once. The ten biggest clones cover 10% to 15% of the sample. The material sequenced was peripheral blood. The receptors stem from a human donor in a cohort sampled during active COVID-19.

J is TRBJ2-1 and V is TRBV5-1; TRBD2 agrees at 9 bases. This CDR3 spans 16 amino acids. The V segment lost 0 bases and the J segment 7 bases; nucleotides outside the gene matches: 8. Looked up from germline, CDR1 is SGHRS and CDR2 is YFSETQ. The CDR3 spells CASSLAASGIKNEQFF. CDR3 in DNA: TGCGCCAGCAGCTTGGCCGCTAGCGGGATAAAAAATGAGCAGTTCTTC.

The chain recombines TRBV7-9 with TRBJ2-3, with D hard to call. The CDR3 totals 15 residues. Looked up from germline, CDR1 is SEHNR and CDR2 is FQNEAQ (reference sequence). Trimming took off 1 base at V and 0 bases at J, with 8 bases between the two ends. For the CDR3, the DNA is TGTGCCAGCAGCTTAGTTCCCGGGAGCACAGATACGCAGTATTTT. Residues: CASSLVPGSTDTQYF.

The chain carries TRBV5-4 and TRBJ2-5, with D tentatively TRBD1 (5 bases). This CDR3 region has 13 residues. In germline, CDR1 is SGHNT, CDR2 YYREEE (reference sequence). V dropped 0 bases and J dropped 4 bases, with 7 bases sitting between them. CDR3 residues: CASSLGQGETQYF. The CDR3 DNA reads TGTGCCAGCAGCTTGGGGCAGGGAGAGACCCAGTACTTC.

This clone was observed a single time. V is TRBV30 and J is TRBJ1-1, with D tentatively TRBD1 (5 bases). Germline CDR1 reads GTSNPN; CDR2 reads SVGIG (reference sequence). This CDR3 is 14 amino acids long. V was pared by 3 bases and J by 1 base, with 12 bases between. CDR3 loop: CAWRGGRKNTEAFF. DNA of the CDR3: TGTGCCTGGAGGGGGGGACGGAAGAACACTGAAGCTTTCTTT.

This clone was seen at least ten times. The chain employs TRBV19 and TRBJ1-2, with a tentative D call TRBD1 (6 bases). This CDR3 has 13 residues. Looked up from germline, CDR1 is LNHDA and CDR2 is SQIVND (reference sequence). Trimming took 7 bases from V and 8 from J, leaving 17 bases between them. CDR3 bases: TGTGCCAGTACCATGGGGGGGGCCGGCGGCTACACCTTC. Residues: CASTMGGAGGYTF.

The genes are TRBV18 and TRBJ2-7; D is perhaps TRBD1 (6 bases). This CDR3 is built from 14 residues. Germline V gene lookup returns CDR1 KGHSH and CDR2 LQKENI. V dropped 6 bases and J dropped 5 bases, with 17 bases sitting between them. The CDR3 coding sequence is TGTGCCAGCTCCGGACTGACAGGAGACGACGAGCAGTACTTC. Translated: CASSGLTGDDEQYF.

The chain uses TRBV5-1 and TRBJ2-1; tentative D call: TRBD2 (6 bases). The CDR3 spans 15 residues. Germline loops: CDR1 SGHRS, CDR2 YFSETQ. Trimming removed 4 bases at V and 6 bases at J, with 17 bases between. CDR3 region: CASSPSGFPPNEQFF. DNA for the CDR3: TGCGCCAGCAGCCCGAGCGGGTTCCCTCCCAATGAGCAGTTCTTC. The full variable domain, with the rest looked up from reference TRBV5-1 and TRBJ2-1, is KAGVTQTPRYLIKTRGQQVTLSCSPISGHRSVSWYQQTPGQGLQFLFEYFSETQRNKGNFPGRFSGRQFSNSRSEMNVSTLELGDSALYLCASSPSGFPPNEQFFGPGTRLTVL.

This clone was counted only a few times. Written as DNA, the CDR3 is TGTGCCACCAGCAGAGGAAGACAGATAAACACTGAAGCTTTCTTT. It is translated as CATSRGRQINTEAFF. The chain couples TRBV15 to TRBJ1-1; TRBD1 might be the D (5 bases). CDR1 is LNHNV and CDR2 is YYDKDF in the germline V gene (reference sequence). The CDR3 consists of 15 residues. Deletions cut 1 base from V and 2 bases from J, with 11 bases between.

The rearrangement joins TRBV29-1 to TRBJ2-5; 10 nucleotides match TRBD2. The junction had 18 bases not matched to a gene; V was cut back by 4 bases and J by 4 bases. CDR1 and CDR2 (germline): SQVTM, ANQGSEA. The CDR3 spans 18 residues. CDR3 sequence: CSVVFLPLAGERGETQYF. For the CDR3, the DNA is TGCAGCGTTGTGTTTTTACCCCTAGCGGGAGAAAGAGGAGAGACCCAGTACTTC. The full variable domain, in which reference TRBV29-1 and TRBJ2-5 provide the parts outside the CDR3, is SAVISQKPSRDICQRGTSLTIQCQVDSQVTMMFWYRQQPGQSLTLIATANQGSEATYESGFVIDKFPISRPNLTFSTLTVSNMSPEDSSIYLCSVVFLPLAGERGETQYFGPGTRLLVL.

The chain links TRBV7-8 to TRBJ2-4; 13 nucleotides line up with TRBD2. J lost 0 bases, V lost 0 bases, and 5 bases had no gene match. Germline V gene sequence: CDR1 SGHVS, CDR2 FQNEAQ. CDR3 size: 19 residues. The CDR3, as DNA: TGTGCCAGCAGCTTAGCGCGGGGACTAGCGGGACTAGCCAAAAACATTCAGTACTTC. Translated, it gives CASSLARGLAGLAKNIQYF.

This chain links TRBV9 with TRBJ2-5; 7 bases agree with TRBD2. Per germline, CDR1 SGDLS and CDR2 YYNGEE. The V segment lost 4 bases and the J segment 1 base; nucleotides outside the gene matches: 4. This CDR3 spans 14 amino acids. For the CDR3, the DNA is TGTGCCAGCAGCCCCTCTAGCGGCCAAGAGACCCAGTACTTC. It specifies CASSPSSGQETQYF.

The chain has TRBV19 and TRBJ2-3; 7 bases are a match to TRBD1. Trimming cost V 5 bases and J 3 bases; bases outside gene matches: 11. The CDR3 length is 16 residues. CDR1 and CDR2 from the germline V gene are LNHDA and SQIVND (reference sequence). Written as DNA, the CDR3 is TGTGCCAGTAGTTTAATAACAGGGGTGGTTACAGATACGCAGTATTTT. Protein: CASSLITGVVTDTQYF.

In DNA form, the CDR3 reads TGCGCCACCCGAGATAACGGGGGGACCACAGATACGCAGTATTTT. It yields the protein CATRDNGGTTDTQYF. The chain recombines TRBV5-1 with TRBJ2-3, with 7 nucleotides matching TRBD2. CDR1 and CDR2 (germline): SGHRS, YFSETQ. There are 15 residues in the CDR3. After removal of 9 bases from V and 2 bases from J, the junction contained 12 bases not matched to a gene.

V is TRBV4-2 and J is TRBJ1-1; 9 nucleotides agree with TRBD1. The CDR3 spans 17 residues. CDR1 and CDR2 from the germline V gene are LGHNA and YNFKEQ. Trimming cost V 0 bases and J 5 bases; bases outside gene matches: 10. The CDR3 DNA is TGTGCCAGCAGCCAAGAGCCAACCGGGACAGGGACGACTGAAGCTTTCTTT. As protein: CASSQEPTGTGTTEAFF.